A selection of T cell receptor beta chains follows, all from one sample in a study of blood T cells in healthy people across ages. MiXCR, run by TCRdb on the 5' RACE reads, gives a single entry per CDR3 protein. The data show hundreds of thousands of distinct CDR3 sequences, 40% to 45% seen once. The sequencing input was blood. The receptor source for this set is an elderly man in good health. Both conserved end residues are part of each CDR3. Fields, in order: CDR3 length, clone size, D gene, J gene, V gene, CDR3 protein, CDR3 DNA. The D gene is left open where the match is weak. Clone size, where shown, is once, few, many, or a class for clones that have expanded.

14	.	.	TRBJ1-2	TRBV28	CASSLHRSTYGYTF	TGTGCCAGCAGTTTACATCGGAGTACGTATGGCTACACCTTC
16	few	.	TRBJ2-7	TRBV5-1	CASSTSPGTSSYEQYF	TGCGCCAGCAGCACCTCCCCAGGGACCAGCTCCTACGAGCAGTACTTC
17	few	TRBD1	TRBJ2-3	TRBV10-3	CAISDHPGTGSSDTQYF	TGTGCCATCAGTGACCACCCAGGGACAGGGAGTTCAGATACGCAGTATTTT
14	.	.	TRBJ2-1	TRBV20-1	CSASLGTLNNEQFF	TGCAGTGCTAGCTTAGGGACTTTAAACAATGAGCAGTTCTTC
16	few	.	TRBJ2-6	TRBV24-1	CATSDRTKSGANVLTF	TGTGCCACCAGTGATCGCACGAAATCTGGGGCCAACGTCCTGACTTTC
14	few	TRBD1	TRBJ2-7	TRBV12-3/TRBV12-4	CASSAHGTEYEQYF	TGTGCCAGCAGTGCCCACGGGACAGAGTACGAGCAGTACTTC
16	few	TRBD1	TRBJ2-7	TRBV7-2	CASSSSSGTGPYEQYF	TGTGCCAGCAGCTCGTCCTCCGGGACAGGGCCCTACGAGCAGTACTTC
13	few	.	TRBJ1-2	TRBV7-9	CASNEIPGAGYTF	TGTGCCAGCAATGAGATCCCGGGGGCTGGCTACACCTTC
15	.	.	TRBJ1-4	TRBV11-2	CASSLSGVLNEKLFF	TGTGCCAGCAGCTTATCTGGAGTGTTAAATGAAAAACTGTTTTTT
16	.	TRBD2	TRBJ2-3	TRBV15	CATSSLAGAPTDTQYF	TGTGCCACCAGCAGTCTAGCGGGGGCCCCCACAGATACGCAGTATTTT
14	few	.	TRBJ2-1	TRBV28	CASRWDQRYNEQFF	TGTGCCAGCAGGTGGGACCAGAGGTACAATGAGCAGTTCTTC
15	few	.	TRBJ2-7	TRBV7-9	CASSLVSAGAYEQYF	TGTGCCAGCAGCTTAGTTAGCGCCGGGGCCTACGAGCAGTACTTC
14	few	.	TRBJ1-4	TRBV29-1	CSVATGRQNEKLFF	TGCAGCGTCGCAACCGGGAGACAAAATGAAAAACTGTTTTTT
15	once	.	TRBJ1-6	TRBV2	CASSEDIRYNSPLHF	TGTGCCAGCAGTGAAGATATTAGATATAATTCACCCCTCCACTTT
19	.	TRBD2	TRBJ2-7	TRBV6-1	CASKDNSGRASGTSYEQYF	TGTGCCAGCAAGGATAATAGCGGGAGAGCCTCCGGCACCTCCTACGAGCAGTACTTC
12	many	.	TRBJ2-7	TRBV6-2/TRBV6-3	CASSQTRYEQYF	TGTGCCAGCAGCCAGACTCGCTACGAGCAGTACTTC